The sequence of this T cell receptor (beta chain) was determined in a study of early T cells in non-severe SARS-CoV-2 infection (dated by TCRdb to the early 2020s). Regarding the research as a whole: Bulk RNA from unsorted whole blood was used for TCR sequencing, so alpha and beta chains could not be paired. Broad study findings and their caveats: Matching against VDJdb was skewed toward anti-spike CD8 responses, likely underestimated virus-specific expansions, and missed private and CD4 specificities.

This clonotype was recorded many times. Its antigen is unknown. Base qualities are not provided; no much larger clone lies one nucleotide away. Inclusive of the bounding cysteine and phenylalanine, the CDR3 is 12 residues long. Just the 36-base CDR3 DNA is kept, in frame starting at base 1. Taken from the germline V gene (reference sequence), the CDR1 and CDR2 loops are MNHEY and SMNVEV. V is cut by 3 bases and J by 12 bases, and the space between the germline ends is 12 bases. Libraries were built with 5' RACE. The instrument given in TCRdb is NextSeq 500. Unique molecular identifiers were attached to individual cDNA molecules in the TCR library protocol so that sequencing error and PCR bias could be corrected. Both TCR alpha and beta chains were sequenced, and tight co-correlation was observed between alpha and beta sequence abundances in each sample. From the authors' description of their analysis: Decombinator V4 was used to perform V gene, J gene and CDR3 annotation of TCR sequences. Expanded TCRs were defined as changing significantly between any two time points under a Poisson model with p below 0.0001. TCR abundances were normalised to the total number of TCRs sequenced per sample and were expressed as counts per million. TRAV1-2 paired with TRAJ12, TRAJ20 or TRAJ33 defined MAIT TCRs, while TRAV10 paired with TRAJ18 defined iNKT TCRs. VDJdb, accessed 1 November 2021, was searched for CMV, EBV and SARS-CoV-2 annotated TCRs, with TCRs annotated for multiple antigens excluded. TCRdb itself trimmed the public reads at Q25 with fastp, ran MiXCR and retained productive beta chains. Every entry covers one CDR3 protein and lists the most common genes and DNA from its rows. TCRdb, not the original authors, processed these V and J calls. The sample table shows about 30,000 distinct CDR3 sequences, and 3% to 4% are seen once. Over 8% of the sample lies in the top ten.

The study was a case-control design nested within a healthcare worker cohort in London, UK, with weekly nasopharyngeal swab PCR tests and blood sampling. Healthcare workers were recruited during the week of the UK lockdown, between 23 and 31 March 2020, and followed weekly for up to about 15 weeks. The source material was whole blood. Rearrangement joined TRBV27 to TRBJ1-5; TRBD1 could be the D gene, as 5 bases match. The TCR was taken from an adult who was a healthcare worker with PCR-confirmed SARS-CoV-2 infection or an uninfected control (not recorded which). At the DNA level, the sequence is TGTGCCAGCAGTTTGTTGGGAGGGGTCCAGCATTTT. The encoded protein is CASSLLGGVQHF.